This TCR beta chain comes out of a study of cytomegalovirus exposure and HLA in healthy donors. The PCR had 60 Vbeta and 13 Jbeta primers. Repertoires were generated with immunoSEQ multiplex PCR, while TCRdb's copy carries only in-frame clones and drops some. The sample carries 140,000 to 150,000 clones, 65% to 85% recorded once. There are 16 residues in the CDR3. In germline, CDR1 is MNHEY, CDR2 SMNVEV (reference sequence). V lost 5 bases and J 5 bases, leaving 19 bases between the germline ends. The chain carries TRBV27 and TRBJ2-1; D might be TRBD2 (6 bases). What was sequenced was PBMCs. This sequence originates from a man younger than 45 in good health and CMV-seronegative. This CDR3 reads CASSLYQSGLNNEQFF. The CDR3 coding sequence is TGTGCCAGCAGTCTCTACCAAAGTGGACTAAACAATGAGCAGTTCTTC.